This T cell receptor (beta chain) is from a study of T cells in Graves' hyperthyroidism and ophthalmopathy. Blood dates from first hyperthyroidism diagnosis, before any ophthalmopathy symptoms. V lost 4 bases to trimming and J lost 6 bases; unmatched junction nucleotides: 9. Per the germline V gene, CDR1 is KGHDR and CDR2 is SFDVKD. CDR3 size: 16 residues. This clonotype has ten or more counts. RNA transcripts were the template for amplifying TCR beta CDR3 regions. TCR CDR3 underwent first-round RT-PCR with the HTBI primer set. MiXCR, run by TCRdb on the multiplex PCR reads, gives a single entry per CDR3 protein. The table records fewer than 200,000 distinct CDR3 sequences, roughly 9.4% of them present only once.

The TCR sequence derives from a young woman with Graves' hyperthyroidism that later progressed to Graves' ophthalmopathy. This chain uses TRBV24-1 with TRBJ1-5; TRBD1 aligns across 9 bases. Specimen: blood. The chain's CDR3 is CATSDATGTGLQPQHF. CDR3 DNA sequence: TGTGCCACCAGTGACGCGACCGGGACAGGGCTTCAGCCCCAGCATTTT.